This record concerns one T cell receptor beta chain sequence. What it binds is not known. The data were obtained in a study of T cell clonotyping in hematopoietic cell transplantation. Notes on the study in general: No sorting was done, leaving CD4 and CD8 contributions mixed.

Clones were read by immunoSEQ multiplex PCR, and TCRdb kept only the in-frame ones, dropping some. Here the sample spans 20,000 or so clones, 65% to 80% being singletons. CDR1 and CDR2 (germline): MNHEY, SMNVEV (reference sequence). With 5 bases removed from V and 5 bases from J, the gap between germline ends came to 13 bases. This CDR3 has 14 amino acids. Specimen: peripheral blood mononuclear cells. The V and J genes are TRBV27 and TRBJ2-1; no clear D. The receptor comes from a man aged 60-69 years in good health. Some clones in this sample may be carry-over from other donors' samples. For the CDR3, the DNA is TGTGCCAGCAGTCTCGGCTGGATGCACAATGAGCAGTTCTTC. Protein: CASSLGWMHNEQFF.